Below, 11 T cell receptor beta chains from the same sample are listed, as sequenced in a study of cytomegalovirus exposure and HLA in healthy donors. This PCR relied on a set of 60 Vbeta primers and 13 Jbeta primers. The data were produced by immunoSEQ multiplex PCR, yet TCRdb's version contains in-frame clones alone and is incomplete. This table holds roughly 43,000 clones. The sequenced sample was PBMCs. All receptors come from a woman aged 40 to 50 in good health and CMV-seronegative.

The chain couples TRBV29-1 to TRBJ1-2; no firm D call. Germline values: CDR1 SQVTM, CDR2 ANQGSEA. Trimming stripped 0 bases from V and 2 bases from J, with 4 bases between. The CDR3 runs to 12 residues. The CDR3 protein is CSVEDLNYGYTF. CDR3 coding DNA: TGCAGCGTTGAAGATCTAAACTATGGCTACACCTTC.

This chain connects TRBV19 to TRBJ1-4, with D possibly TRBD1 on 5 matching bases. This CDR3 is built from 18 residues. Trimming shortened V by 0 bases and J by 3 bases, and 17 bases separated the two germline ends. CDR1 and CDR2 (germline): LNHDA, SQIVND (reference sequence). CDR3 coding DNA: TGTGCCAGTAGTATAGATCTGGCAGGGTTGGCTTCTAATGAAAAACTGTTTTTT. Protein product: CASSIDLAGLASNEKLFF.

CDR3 coding DNA: TGTGCCAGCAGTAGGGCGGGCAGCTCCTACAATGAGCAGTTCTTC. Translated, it gives CASSRAGSSYNEQFF. This chain uses TRBV6-5 with TRBJ2-1; D is possibly TRBD2 (5 bases). V lost 5 bases and J 0 bases, leaving 11 bases between the germline ends. The CDR3 loop spans 15 amino acids. CDR1 and CDR2 from the germline V gene are MNHEY and SVGAGI.

This chain uses TRBV6-5 with TRBJ1-2, with TRBD1 matching over 9 bases. This CDR3 is built from 12 residues. V lost 6 bases to trimming and J lost 6 bases; unmatched junction nucleotides: 2. CDR1 and CDR2 (germline): MNHEY, SVGAGI. As DNA, the CDR3 is TGTGCCAGCAGACAGGGGGCCGATGGCTACACCTTC. Translated: CASRQGADGYTF.

The rearrangement joins TRBV4-3 to TRBJ2-1, with D possibly being TRBD1 (5 bases). Per the germline V gene, CDR1 is LGHNA and CDR2 is YSLEER. The CDR3 runs 13 residues. Trimming shortened V by 4 bases and J by 9 bases, and 13 bases separated the two germline ends. This CDR3 reads CASSPGRGVEQFF. In DNA, the CDR3 is TGCGCCAGCAGCCCCGGAAGGGGCGTTGAGCAGTTCTTC.

The rearrangement links TRBV6-7 to TRBJ2-5; 9 positions agree with TRBD2. TRBV6-7 has ORF status, its function being uncertain. The CDR3 has 17 residues. With V trimmed by 5 bases and J by 3 bases, 13 bases remained unmatched. In nucleotides, the CDR3 is TGTGCCAGCAGTACCCCCCGCGGGAGGGGTGGTGAAGAGACCCAGTACTTC. Translating gives CASSTPRGRGGEETQYF.

The V call is TRBV5-6, the J call TRBJ2-3, with D tentatively TRBD2 (5 bases). Germline V gene sequence: CDR1 SGHDT, CDR2 YYEEEE. V dropped 1 base and J dropped 2 bases, with 11 bases sitting between them. CDR3 size: 15 residues. CDR3 in DNA: TGTGCCAGCAGCTTGATGAGCGGAAACACAGATACGCAGTATTTT. It specifies CASSLMSGNTDTQYF.

The chain carries TRBV9 and TRBJ2-1; the match to TRBD1 covers 11 bases. Trimming took 1 base from V and 8 from J; bases not matched to a gene: 5. Germline CDR1 is SGDLS and CDR2 is YYNGEE. The CDR3 runs 15 residues. The CDR3 region is CASSVSGTGGYEQFF. DNA of the CDR3: TGTGCCAGCAGCGTATCCGGGACAGGGGGTTATGAGCAGTTCTTC.

Regarding this clone: Its ends do not fully match the called genes, so a read error is possible. The CDR3 bases are TGTGCTAGCAGCCCCACGCAGGGGAGCTACGAGCAGTACTTC. It specifies CASSPTQGSYEQYF. The chain joins TRBV7-7 to TRBJ2-7; tentatively, D is TRBD1 (6 bases). This CDR3 spans 14 amino acids. The germline V gene has CDR1 SSHAT and CDR2 FNYEAQ (reference sequence).

The V call is TRBV11-3, the J call TRBJ1-1; tentatively, D is TRBD1 (6 bases). Trimming left V 3 bases short and J 0 bases short, with 11 bases between. The CDR3 has 15 amino acids. Germline V gene lookup returns CDR1 SGHNT and CDR2 YENEEA. The CDR3 DNA reads as TGTGCCAGCAGCTTGGGCACAGGGATGAACACTGAAGCTTTCTTT. It is translated as CASSLGTGMNTEAFF.

V is TRBV6-1 and J is TRBJ2-7; tentative D call: TRBD1 (6 bases). CDR1 and CDR2 from the germline V gene are MNHNS and SASEGT. V lost 6 bases and J lost 6, with 12 bases in between. The CDR3 is made up of 12 amino acids. The CDR3 reads CASRGARGEQYF. CDR3 coding DNA: TGTGCCAGCAGGGGGGCACGGGGCGAGCAGTACTTC.